This TCR beta chain was found in a study of T cell responses to AZD1222 COVID-19 vaccine. Study-level results: Across the whole spike, CD4 TCRs peaked at regions 160-218 and 743-854.

The analysis combined second doses at about 4 or about 12 weeks. Points on this clone: What it binds is unknown.

Using immunoSEQ multiplex PCR, the repertoire was profiled, and TCRdb retains in-frame clones only, with some absent. The sample gives over 75,000 clones, approximately 92% of which show up once; about 2.4% is in the top ten. The material was peripheral blood, obtained 28 days after the second AZD1222 dose. The clonotype was recovered from an adult who received the AZD1222 COVID-19 vaccine.

CDR3 DNA: TGCGCCAGCTCCCTAGCGGGAGGCTTTTCCAATGAGCAGTTCTTC. Translation gives CASSLAGGFSNEQFF. The rearrangement uses TRBV5-1 and TRBJ2-1; the match to TRBD2 covers 11 bases. The junction had 9 bases not matched to a gene; V was cut back by 7 bases and J by 6 bases. The CDR3 covers 15 residues. Germline CDR1 is SGHRS and CDR2 is YFSETQ. Variable domain in full (rest from reference TRBV5-1 and TRBJ2-1): KAGVTQTPRYLIKTRGQQVTLSCSPISGHRSVSWYQQTPGQGLQFLFEYFSETQRNKGNFPGRFSGRQFSNSRSEMNVSTLELGDSALYLCASSLAGGFSNEQFFGPGTRLTVL.